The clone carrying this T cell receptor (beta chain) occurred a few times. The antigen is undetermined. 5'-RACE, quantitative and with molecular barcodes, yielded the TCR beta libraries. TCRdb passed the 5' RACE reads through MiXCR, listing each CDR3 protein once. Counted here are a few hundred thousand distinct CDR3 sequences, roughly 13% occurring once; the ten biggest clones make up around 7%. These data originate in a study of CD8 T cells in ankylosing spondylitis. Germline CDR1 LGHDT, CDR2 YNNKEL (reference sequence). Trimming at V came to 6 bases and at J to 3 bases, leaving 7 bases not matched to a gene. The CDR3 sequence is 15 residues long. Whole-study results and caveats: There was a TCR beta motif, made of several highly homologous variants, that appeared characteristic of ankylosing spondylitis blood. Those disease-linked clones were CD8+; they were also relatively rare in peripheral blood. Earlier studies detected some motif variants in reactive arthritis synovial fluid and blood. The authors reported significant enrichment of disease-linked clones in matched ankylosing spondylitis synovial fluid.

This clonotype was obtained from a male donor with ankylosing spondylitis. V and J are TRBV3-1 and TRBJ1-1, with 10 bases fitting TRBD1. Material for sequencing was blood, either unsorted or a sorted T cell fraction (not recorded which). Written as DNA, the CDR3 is TGTGCCAGCAGAGGGGACAGGGGACAATACACTGAAGCTTTCTTT. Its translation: CASRGDRGQYTEAFF.